This TCR beta chain was observed in a study of T cell repertoires in cytomegalovirus infection. For the study at large: Public TCR beta signatures provided an indication of both CMV infection and a matching HLA type. Study-wide results and caveats: There were carriers of CMV plus the relevant HLA, and cumulative public TCR beta family frequency identified them.

In germline, CDR1 is SGDLS, CDR2 YYNGEE. The CDR3 contains 14 residues. The ends were cut back, 2 bases at V and 0 bases at J, with 5 bases in the middle. A note on this clonotype: Its antigen is not identified.

TCRdb analysed the reads with MiXCR anew, one entry per CDR3 protein. The sample records fewer than 350,000 distinct CDR3 sequences, more than 8% being singletons. The gene calls are TRBV9 and TRBJ1-4; D remains ambiguous. This receptor was identified in a human donor in good health (CMV status not recorded). Some clones in this sample may be carry-over from other donors' samples. Sequencing used PBMCs. The CDR3 is CASSVGSTNEKLFF. CDR3 nucleotide sequence: TGTGCCAGCAGCGTTGGATCAACTAATGAAAAACTGTTTTTT.